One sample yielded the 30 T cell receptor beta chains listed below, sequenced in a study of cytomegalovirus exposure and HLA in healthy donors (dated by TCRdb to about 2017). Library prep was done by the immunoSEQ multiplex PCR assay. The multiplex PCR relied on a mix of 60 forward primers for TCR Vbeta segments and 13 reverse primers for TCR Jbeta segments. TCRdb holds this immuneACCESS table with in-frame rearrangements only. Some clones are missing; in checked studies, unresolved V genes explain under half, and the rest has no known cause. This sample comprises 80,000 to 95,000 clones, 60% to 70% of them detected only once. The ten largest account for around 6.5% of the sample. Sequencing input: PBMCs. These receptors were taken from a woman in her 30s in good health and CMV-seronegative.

The CDR3 reads CASRLSGSTGNTIYF. In DNA, the CDR3 is TGTGCCAGCAGACTCTCAGGGTCGACTGGAAACACCATATATTTT. This chain uses TRBV6-5 with TRBJ1-3; TRBD1 might be the D (5 bases). This CDR3 region has 15 residues. Between the trimmed V and J ends, which lost 6 bases and 2 bases, there was a span of 14 bases. The germline V gene encodes CDR1 MNHEY and CDR2 SVGAGI.

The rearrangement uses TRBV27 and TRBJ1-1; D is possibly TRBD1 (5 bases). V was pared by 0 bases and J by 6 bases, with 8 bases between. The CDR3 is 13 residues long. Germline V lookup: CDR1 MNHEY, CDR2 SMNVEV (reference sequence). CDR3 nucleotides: TGTGCCAGCAGTTTATCGGGCAGGGCTGAAGCTTTCTTT. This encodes CASSLSGRAEAFF.

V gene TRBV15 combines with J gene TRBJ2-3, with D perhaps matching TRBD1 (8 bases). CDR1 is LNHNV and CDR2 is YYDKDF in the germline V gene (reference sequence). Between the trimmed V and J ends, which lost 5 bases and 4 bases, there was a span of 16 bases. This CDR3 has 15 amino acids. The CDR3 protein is CATSSNRGGADTQYF. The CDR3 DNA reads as TGTGCCACCAGCTCGAACAGGGGGGGGGCAGATACGCAGTATTTT.

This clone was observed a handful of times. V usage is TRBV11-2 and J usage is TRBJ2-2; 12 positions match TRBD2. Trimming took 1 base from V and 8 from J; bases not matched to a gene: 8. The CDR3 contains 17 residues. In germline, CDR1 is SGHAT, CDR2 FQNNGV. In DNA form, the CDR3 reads TGTGCCAGCAGCTTAGCGTCTAGCGGGAGGGCCGCGGGGGAGCTGTTTTTT. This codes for CASSLASSGRAAGELFF.

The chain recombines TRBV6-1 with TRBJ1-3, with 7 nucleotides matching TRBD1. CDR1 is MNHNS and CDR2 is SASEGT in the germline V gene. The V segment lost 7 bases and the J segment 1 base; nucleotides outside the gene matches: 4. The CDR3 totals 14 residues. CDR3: CASILQGSGNTIYF. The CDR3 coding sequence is TGTGCCAGCATTCTACAGGGGTCTGGAAACACCATATATTTT.

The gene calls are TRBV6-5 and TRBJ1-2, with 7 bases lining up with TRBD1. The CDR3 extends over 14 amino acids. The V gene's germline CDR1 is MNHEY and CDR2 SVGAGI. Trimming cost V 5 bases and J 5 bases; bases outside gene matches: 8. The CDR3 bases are TGTGCCAGCAGTCACAGGGGAAGCAATTATGGCTACACCTTC. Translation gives CASSHRGSNYGYTF.

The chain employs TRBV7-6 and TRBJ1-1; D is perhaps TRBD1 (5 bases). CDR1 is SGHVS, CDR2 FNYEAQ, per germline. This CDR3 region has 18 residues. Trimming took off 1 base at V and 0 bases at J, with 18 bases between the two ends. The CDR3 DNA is TGTGCCAGCAGCTTAGTGTCTAGGGCAGGGAATATGAACACTGAAGCTTTCTTT. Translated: CASSLVSRAGNMNTEAFF.

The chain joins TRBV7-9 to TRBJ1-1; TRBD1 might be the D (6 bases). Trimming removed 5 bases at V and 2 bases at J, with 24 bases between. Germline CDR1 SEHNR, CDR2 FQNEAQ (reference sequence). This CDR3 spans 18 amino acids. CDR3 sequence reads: CASSIRGAGRWVNTEAFF. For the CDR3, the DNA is TGTGCCAGCAGCATCCGGGGGGCGGGACGCTGGGTAAACACTGAAGCTTTCTTT.

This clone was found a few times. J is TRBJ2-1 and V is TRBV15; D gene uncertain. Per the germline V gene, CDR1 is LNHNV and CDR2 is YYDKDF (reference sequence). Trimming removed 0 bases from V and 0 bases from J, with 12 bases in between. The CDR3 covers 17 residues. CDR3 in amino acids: CATSRDRQRSSYNEQFF. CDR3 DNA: TGTGCCACCAGCAGAGATCGACAACGTAGCTCCTACAATGAGCAGTTCTTC.

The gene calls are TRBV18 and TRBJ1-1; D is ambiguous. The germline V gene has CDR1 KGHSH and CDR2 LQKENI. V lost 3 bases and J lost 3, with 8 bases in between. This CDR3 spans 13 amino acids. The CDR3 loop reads CASSPPGDTEAFF. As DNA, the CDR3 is TGTGCCAGCTCACCCCCGGGAGACACTGAAGCTTTCTTT.

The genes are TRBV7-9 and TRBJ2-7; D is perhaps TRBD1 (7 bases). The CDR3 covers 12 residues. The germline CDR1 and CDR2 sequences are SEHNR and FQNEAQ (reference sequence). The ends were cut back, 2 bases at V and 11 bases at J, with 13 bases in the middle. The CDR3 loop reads CASSLRQGLEYF. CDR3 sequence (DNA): TGTGCCAGCAGCTTAAGACAGGGACTTGAGTACTTC.

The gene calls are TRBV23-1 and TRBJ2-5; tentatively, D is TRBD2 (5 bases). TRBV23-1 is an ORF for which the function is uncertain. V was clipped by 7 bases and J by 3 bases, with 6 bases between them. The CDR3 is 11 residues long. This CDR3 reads CASTGKETQYF. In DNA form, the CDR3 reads TGCGCCAGCACGGGGAAAGAGACCCAGTACTTC.

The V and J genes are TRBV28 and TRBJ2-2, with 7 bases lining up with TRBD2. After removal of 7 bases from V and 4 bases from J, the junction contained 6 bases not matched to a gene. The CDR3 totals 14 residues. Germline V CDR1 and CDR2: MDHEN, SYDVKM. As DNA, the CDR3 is TGTGCCAGCAAGTGGACTAGTGGCACCGGGGAGCTGTTTTTT. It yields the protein CASKWTSGTGELFF.

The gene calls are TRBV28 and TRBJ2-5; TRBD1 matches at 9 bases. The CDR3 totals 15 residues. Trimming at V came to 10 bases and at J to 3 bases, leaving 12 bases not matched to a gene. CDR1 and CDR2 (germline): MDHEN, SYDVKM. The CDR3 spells CATHRDRVREETQYF. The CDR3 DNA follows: TGTGCCACCCACCGGGACAGGGTTAGGGAAGAGACCCAGTACTTC. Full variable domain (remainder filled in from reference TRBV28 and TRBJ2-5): DVKVTQSSRYLVKRTGEKVFLECVQDMDHENMFWYRQDPGLGLRLIYFSYDVKMKEKGDIPEGYSVSREKKERFSLILESASTNQTSMYLCATHRDRVREETQYFGPGTRLLVL.

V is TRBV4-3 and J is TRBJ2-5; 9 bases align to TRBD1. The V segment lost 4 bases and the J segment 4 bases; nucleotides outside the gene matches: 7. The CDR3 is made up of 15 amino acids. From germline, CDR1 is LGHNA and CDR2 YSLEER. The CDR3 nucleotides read TGCGCCAGCAGCCCCGGGACAGGGATAAGAGAGACCCAGTACTTC. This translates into CASSPGTGIRETQYF.

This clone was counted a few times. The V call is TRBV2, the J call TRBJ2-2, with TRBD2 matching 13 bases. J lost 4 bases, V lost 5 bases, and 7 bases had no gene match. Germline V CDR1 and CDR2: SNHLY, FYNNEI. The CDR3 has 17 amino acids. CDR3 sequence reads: CASSSLAGGPGTGELFF. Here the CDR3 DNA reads TGTGCCAGCAGTTCACTAGCGGGAGGGCCGGGCACCGGGGAGCTGTTTTTT. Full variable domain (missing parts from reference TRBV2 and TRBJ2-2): EPEVTQTPSHQVTQMGQEVILRCVPISNHLYFYWYRQILGQKVEFLVSFYNNEISEKSEIFDDQFSVERPDGSNFTLKIRSTKLEDSAMYFCASSSLAGGPGTGELFFGEGSRLTVL.

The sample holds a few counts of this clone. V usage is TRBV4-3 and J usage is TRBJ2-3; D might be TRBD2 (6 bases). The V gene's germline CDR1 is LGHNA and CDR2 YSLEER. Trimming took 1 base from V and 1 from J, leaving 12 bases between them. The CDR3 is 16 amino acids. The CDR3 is CASSQGTGLRTDTQYF. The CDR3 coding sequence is TGCGCCAGCAGCCAAGGTACGGGACTTCGCACAGATACGCAGTATTTT.

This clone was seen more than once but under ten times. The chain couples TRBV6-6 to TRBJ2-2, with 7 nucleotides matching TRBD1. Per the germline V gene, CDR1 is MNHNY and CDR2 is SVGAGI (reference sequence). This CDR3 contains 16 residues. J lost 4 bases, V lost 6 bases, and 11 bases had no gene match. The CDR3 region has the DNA TGTGCCAGCAGCCGACCACAGGGGTTGGGCACCGGGGAGCTGTTTTTT. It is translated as CASSRPQGLGTGELFF.

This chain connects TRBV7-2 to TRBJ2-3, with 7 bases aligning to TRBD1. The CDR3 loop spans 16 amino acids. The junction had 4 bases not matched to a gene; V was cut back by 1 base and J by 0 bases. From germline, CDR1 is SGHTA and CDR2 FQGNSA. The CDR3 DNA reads TGTGCCAGCAGCTTAGGACAGGGTACTAGCACAGATACGCAGTATTTT. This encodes CASSLGQGTSTDTQYF. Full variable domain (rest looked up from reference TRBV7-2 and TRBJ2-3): GAGVSQSPSNKVTEKGKDVELRCDPISGHTALYWYRQSLGQGLEFLIYFQGNSAPDKSGLPSDRFSAERTGGSVSTLTIQRTQQEDSAVYLCASSLGQGTSTDTQYFGPGTRLTVL.

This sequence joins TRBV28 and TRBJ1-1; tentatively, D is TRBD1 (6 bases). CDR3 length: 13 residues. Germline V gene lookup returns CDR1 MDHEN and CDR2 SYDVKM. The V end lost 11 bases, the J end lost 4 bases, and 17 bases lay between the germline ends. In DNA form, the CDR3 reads TGTGCCGGGGGTAGGGGGTCGGGCACTGAAGCTTTCTTT. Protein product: CAGGRGSGTEAFF. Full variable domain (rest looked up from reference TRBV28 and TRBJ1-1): DVKVTQSSRYLVKRTGEKVFLECVQDMDHENMFWYRQDPGLGLRLIYFSYDVKMKEKGDIPEGYSVSREKKERFSLILESASTNQTSMYLCAGGRGSGTEAFFGQGTRLTVV.

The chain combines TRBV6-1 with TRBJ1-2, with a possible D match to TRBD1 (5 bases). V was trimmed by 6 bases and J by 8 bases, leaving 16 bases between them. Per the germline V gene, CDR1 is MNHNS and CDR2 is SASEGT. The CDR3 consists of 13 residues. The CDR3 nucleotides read TGTGCCAGCAGGGATACAGGCTTAGGGGGCTACACCTTC. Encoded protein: CASRDTGLGGYTF.

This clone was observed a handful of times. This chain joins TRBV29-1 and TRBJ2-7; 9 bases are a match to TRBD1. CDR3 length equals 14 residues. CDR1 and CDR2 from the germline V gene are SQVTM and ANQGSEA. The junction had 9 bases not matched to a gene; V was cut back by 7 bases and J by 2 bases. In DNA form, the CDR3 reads TGCAGCGCCGTAGGGACAGGGAGGGCCTACGAGCAGTACTTC. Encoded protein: CSAVGTGRAYEQYF.

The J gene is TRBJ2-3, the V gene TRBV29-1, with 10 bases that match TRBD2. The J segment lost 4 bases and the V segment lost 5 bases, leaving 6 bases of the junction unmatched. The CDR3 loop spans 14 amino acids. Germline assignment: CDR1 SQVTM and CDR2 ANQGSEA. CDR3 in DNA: TGCAGCGTTCTCGGACTAGCGGAGGCAGATACGCAGTATTTT. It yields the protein CSVLGLAEADTQYF.

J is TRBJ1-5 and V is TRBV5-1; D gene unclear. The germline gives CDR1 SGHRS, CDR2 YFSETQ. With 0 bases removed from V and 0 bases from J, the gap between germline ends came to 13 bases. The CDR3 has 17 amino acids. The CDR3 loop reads CASSLDSFSYSNQPQHF. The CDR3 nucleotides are TGCGCCAGCAGCTTGGACAGCTTCTCTTATAGCAATCAGCCCCAGCATTTT.

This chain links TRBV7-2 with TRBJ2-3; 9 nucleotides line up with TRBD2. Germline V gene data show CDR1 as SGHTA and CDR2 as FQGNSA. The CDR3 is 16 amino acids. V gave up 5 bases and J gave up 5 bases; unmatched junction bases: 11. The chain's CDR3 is CASSALSGSPLDTQYF. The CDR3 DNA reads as TGTGCCAGCAGCGCACTTAGCGGGAGCCCTTTAGATACGCAGTATTTT.

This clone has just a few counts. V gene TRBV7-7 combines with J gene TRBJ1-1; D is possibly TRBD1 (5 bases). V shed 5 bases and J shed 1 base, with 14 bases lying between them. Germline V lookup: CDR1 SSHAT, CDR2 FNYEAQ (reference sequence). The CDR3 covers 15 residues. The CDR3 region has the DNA TGTGCCAGCAGCCCCGGGTGGGGGGGGAACACTGAAGCTTTCTTT. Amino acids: CASSPGWGGNTEAFF.

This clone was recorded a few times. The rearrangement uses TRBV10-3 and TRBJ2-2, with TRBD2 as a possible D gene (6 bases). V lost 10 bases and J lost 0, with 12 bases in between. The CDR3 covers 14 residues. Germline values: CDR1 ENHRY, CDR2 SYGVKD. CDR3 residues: CATPGLTNTGELFF. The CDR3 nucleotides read TGTGCCACGCCGGGACTTACGAACACCGGGGAGCTGTTTTTT.

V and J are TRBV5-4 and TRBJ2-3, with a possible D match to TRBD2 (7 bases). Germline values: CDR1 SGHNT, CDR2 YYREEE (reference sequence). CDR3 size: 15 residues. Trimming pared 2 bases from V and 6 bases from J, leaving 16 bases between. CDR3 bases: TGTGCCAGCAGCTTCGGCAGGGGAGGGGGGGATACGCAGTATTTT. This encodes CASSFGRGGGDTQYF.

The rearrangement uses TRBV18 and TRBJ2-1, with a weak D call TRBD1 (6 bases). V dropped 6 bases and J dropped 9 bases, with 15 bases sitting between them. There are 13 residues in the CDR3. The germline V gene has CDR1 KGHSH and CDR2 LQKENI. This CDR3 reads CASSYRERGEQFF. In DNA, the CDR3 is TGTGCCAGCTCGTACAGGGAAAGGGGTGAGCAGTTCTTC.

CDR3 bases: TGCGCCAGCAGCGTTGGGACAGGGGTGTTTGACACTGAAGCTTTCTTT. Its translation: CASSVGTGVFDTEAFF. The chain links TRBV5-1 to TRBJ1-1; 10 bases line up with TRBD1. The CDR3 is 16 residues long. V dropped 4 bases and J dropped 3; count of bases not matched to a gene: 9. Germline V lookup: CDR1 SGHRS, CDR2 YFSETQ.